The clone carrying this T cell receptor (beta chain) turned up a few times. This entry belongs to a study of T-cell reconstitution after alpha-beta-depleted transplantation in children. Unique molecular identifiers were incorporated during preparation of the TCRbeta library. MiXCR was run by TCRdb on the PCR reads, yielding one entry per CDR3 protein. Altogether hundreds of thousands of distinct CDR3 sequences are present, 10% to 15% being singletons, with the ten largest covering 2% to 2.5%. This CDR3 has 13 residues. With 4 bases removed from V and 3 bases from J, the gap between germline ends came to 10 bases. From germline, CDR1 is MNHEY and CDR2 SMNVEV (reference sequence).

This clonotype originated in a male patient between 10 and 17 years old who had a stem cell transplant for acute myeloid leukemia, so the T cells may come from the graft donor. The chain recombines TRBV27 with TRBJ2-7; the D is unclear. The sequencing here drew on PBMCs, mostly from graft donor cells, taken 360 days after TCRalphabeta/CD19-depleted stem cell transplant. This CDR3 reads CASSSHQFYEQYF. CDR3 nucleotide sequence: TGTGCCAGCAGTTCCCATCAATTCTACGAGCAGTACTTC.